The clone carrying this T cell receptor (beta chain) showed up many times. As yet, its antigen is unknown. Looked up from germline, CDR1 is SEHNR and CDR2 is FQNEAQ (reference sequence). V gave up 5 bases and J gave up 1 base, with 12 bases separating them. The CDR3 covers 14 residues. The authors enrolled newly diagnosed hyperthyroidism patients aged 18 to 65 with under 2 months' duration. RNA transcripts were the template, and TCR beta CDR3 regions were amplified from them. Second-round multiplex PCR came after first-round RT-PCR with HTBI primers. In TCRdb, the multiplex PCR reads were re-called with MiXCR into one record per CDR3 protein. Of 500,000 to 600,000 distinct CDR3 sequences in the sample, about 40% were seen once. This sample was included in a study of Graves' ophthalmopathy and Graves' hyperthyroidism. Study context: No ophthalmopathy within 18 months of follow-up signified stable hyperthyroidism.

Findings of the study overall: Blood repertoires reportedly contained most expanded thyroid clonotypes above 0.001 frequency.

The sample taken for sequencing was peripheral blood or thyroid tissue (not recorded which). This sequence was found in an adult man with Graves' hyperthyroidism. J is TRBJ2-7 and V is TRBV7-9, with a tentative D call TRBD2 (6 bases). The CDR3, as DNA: TGTGCCAGCAGCCCCGGAGGGCGATCCTACGAGCAGTACTTC. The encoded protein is CASSPGGRSYEQYF.